This TCR beta chain emerged from a study of chemoradiotherapy in HPV16-positive cancers. The CDR3 covers 16 residues. The V segment lost 9 bases and the J segment 6 bases; nucleotides outside the gene matches: 10. Germline assignment: CDR1 SNHLY and CDR2 FYNNEI. Sequenced by immunoSEQ multiplex PCR; TCRdb stores in-frame clones only, minus some. This table holds 8,000 to 9,000 clones, 74% found once. The chain recombines TRBV2 with TRBJ2-4, with 14 bases identical to TRBD2. Sampling was conducted from a patient who underwent chemoradiotherapy. The receptor was derived from a human donor with HPV-associated anogenital cancer. CDR3 sequence: CASYRGLAGVGNIQYF. CDR3 bases: TGTGCCAGTTACCGGGGACTAGCGGGAGTAGGAAACATTCAGTACTTC.